These T cell receptor beta chains were read from a single sample in a study of shared T cell receptors in the human thymus. Assay: immunoSEQ multiplex PCR; the TCRdb copy retains only in-frame clones and omits some. The sample consists of more than 300,000 clones, roughly 94% of them appearing once. Source material: thymocytes. The receptors were gathered from a human donor. Both conserved end residues are trimmed from each CDR3.

TRBV5-6,TRBJ1-3,ASSLDSGNTIY
TRBV19,TRBJ1-1,ASSIRESGTEAF
TRBV30,TRBJ2-1,AWSAHGTSIHNEQF
TRBV5-4,TRBJ1-3,ASSDRGPFNSGNTIY
TRBV5-1,TRBJ1-1,ASSPEPSGDGTEAF
TRBV2,TRBJ2-3,ASLPDEDTQY
TRBV5-6,TRBJ2-3,ASRLRLAEDTDTQY
TRBV11-2,TRBJ2-7,ASSLGGVAYEQY
TRBV28,TRBJ2-7,ASIWEKAGGGNEQY
TRBV27,TRBJ2-7,ASSSNGSYEQY
TRBV11-2,TRBJ1-2,ASSLGEQTSGGYT
TRBV18,TRBJ1-1,ASSPRGQSMNTEAF
TRBV29-1,TRBJ2-1,SVEVGGSNEQF
TRBV30,TRBJ1-4,AWGADEKLF
TRBV19,TRBJ2-7,ASSGGLAGAYEQY
TRBV4-2,TRBJ2-2,ASSQELAGGPRTGELF
TRBV5-1,TRBJ2-1,ASSPGTSRNNEQF
TRBV5-8,TRBJ1-5,ASSSAGTGVDSNQPQH
TRBV19,TRBJ1-3,ASSMGGWSSGNTIY
TRBV28,TRBJ2-2,ASSFPGMGANTGELF
TRBV28,TRBJ1-2,ASVVRRPFGYT
TRBV28,TRBJ1-5,ASSFGKTVGAQPQH
TRBV28,TRBJ1-5,ASRQTGHQPQH
TRBV7-3,TRBJ2-1,ASSLTQGQPNEQF
TRBV4-3,TRBJ2-3,ASSQEDRVADTQY
TRBV6-1,TRBJ2-1,ASSENGAFSYNEQF
TRBV27,TRBJ2-7,ASSPLNDREQY
TRBV5-6,TRBJ2-1,ASSLTWSSYNEQF
TRBV28,TRBJ1-5,ASSLPNQPQH
TRBV29-1,TRBJ1-3,SVVNERGKGNDTIY
TRBV7-9,TRBJ2-6,ASSPMKTGSGANVLT
TRBV5-6,TRBJ2-7,ASTTRASGSSYEQY
TRBV12-5,TRBJ1-2,ASAVGSNYGYT
TRBV5-1,TRBJ1-4,ASSFLQGGSNEKLF
TRBV5-4,TRBJ2-3,ASSLGQGASTDTQY
TRBV19,TRBJ1-2,ASSMRRDRRDYGYT
TRBV9,TRBJ2-2,ASSHDLAGYHGELF
TRBV5-5,TRBJ1-2,ASSFRVGDYGYT
TRBV30,TRBJ1-2,AWGRVTNYGYT
TRBV27,TRBJ2-1,ASSPRNRHYNEQF
TRBV7-9,TRBJ1-1,ASSFAGGEAF
TRBV10-3,TRBJ1-5,ATRLGEGNQPQH
TRBV9,TRBJ1-2,ASSVGGGGDGYT
TRBV27,TRBJ2-1,ASSFSLPPAAGVSNEQF
TRBV7-8,TRBJ1-5,ASSLARDGSNQPQH
TRBV6-4,TRBJ2-1,ASSVSGRAGYNEQF
TRBV7-2,TRBJ2-7,ASIPLPGQGFHEQY
TRBV5-5,TRBJ2-1,ASSLALPSGRLVDEQF
TRBV27,TRBJ2-7,ASSFADFKYEQY
TRBV27,TRBJ2-5,ASSPPPRDRDPGETQY
TRBV4-2,TRBJ2-5,ASSQDCGRAQETQY
TRBV27,TRBJ2-2,ASSPNTGELF
TRBV18,TRBJ2-5,ASSPPVTGKTETQY
TRBV6-5,TRBJ2-5,ASSSKTSRETQY
TRBV5-1,TRBJ2-3,ASSLVGTSGTSSTDTQY
TRBV2,TRBJ2-3,ASSPTSRVPDTQY
TRBV6-5,TRBJ2-7,ASSYSPGTNYEQY
TRBV6-5,TRBJ2-7,ASRGTPSYEQY
TRBV29-1,TRBJ2-5,SAKDRDDQETQY